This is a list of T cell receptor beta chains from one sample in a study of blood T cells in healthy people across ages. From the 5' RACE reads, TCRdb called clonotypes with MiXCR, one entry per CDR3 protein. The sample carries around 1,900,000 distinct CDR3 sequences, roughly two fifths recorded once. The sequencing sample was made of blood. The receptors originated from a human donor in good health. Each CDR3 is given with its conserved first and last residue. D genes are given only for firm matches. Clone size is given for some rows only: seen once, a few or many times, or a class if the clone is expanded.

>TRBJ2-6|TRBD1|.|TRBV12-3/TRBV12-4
TGTGCCAGCAGTGCCACAGGGGGGAGTCCCTCTGGGGCCAACGTCCTGACTTTC
CASSATGGSPSGANVLTF
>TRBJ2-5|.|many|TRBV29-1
TGCAGCGTTGTAGGTGACAAGGAGACCCAGTACTTC
CSVVGDKETQYF
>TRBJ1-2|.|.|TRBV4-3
TGCGCCAGCAGCCAAGAGGTCCGATGGGGCTACACCTTC
CASSQEVRWGYTF
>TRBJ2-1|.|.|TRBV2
TGTGCCAGCAGGGGCCTACCGACAGTAGGAAATGAGCAGTTCTTC
CASRGLPTVGNEQFF
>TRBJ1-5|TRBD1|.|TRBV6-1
TGTGCCAGCACGCTCGGGACAGGGGGCTTGCAGCCCCAGCATTTT
CASTLGTGGLQPQHF
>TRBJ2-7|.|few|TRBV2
TGTGCCAGCGGGGGGGACAGTCCCGCCCAGTACTTC
CASGGDSPAQYF
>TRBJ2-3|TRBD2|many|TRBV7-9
TGTGCCAGCAACCTACTAGCGGGGGAGGTCACAGATACGCAGTATTTT
CASNLLAGEVTDTQYF
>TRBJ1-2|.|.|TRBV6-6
TGTGCCAGCAGTTATTCCCAGAGGAACACCCTGTATGGCTACACCTTC
CASSYSQRNTLYGYTF
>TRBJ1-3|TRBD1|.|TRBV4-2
TGTGCCAGCAGCCCGGACAGGAAATCTGGAAACACCATATATTTT
CASSPDRKSGNTIYF
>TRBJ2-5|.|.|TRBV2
TGTGCCAGCATGAGTCCCTCCCCGGAGACCCAGTACTTC
CASMSPSPETQYF
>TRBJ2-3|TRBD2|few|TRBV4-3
TGCGCCACCGGTAGCGGGGGTAACACAGATACGCAGTATTTT
CATGSGGNTDTQYF
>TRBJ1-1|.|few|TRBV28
TGTGCCAGCAGTGCCCATGGACCCGAAGACACTGAAGCTTTCTTT
CASSAHGPEDTEAFF
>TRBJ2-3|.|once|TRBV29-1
TGCAGCGTTGGGGTAGGCGGGGTAGGTCAGCCCCAGTATTTT
CSVGVGGVGQPQYF
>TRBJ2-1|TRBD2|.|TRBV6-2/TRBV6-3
TGTGCCAGCAGTCGTAGCGGGGGTGAGCAGTTCTTC
CASSRSGGEQFF
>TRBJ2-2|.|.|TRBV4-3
TGCGCCAGCAGCCAAGACCTGAGGACTACCGGGGAGCTGTTTTTT
CASSQDLRTTGELFF
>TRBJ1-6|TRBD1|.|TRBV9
TGTGCCAGCAGCGAAGACAGGGGGATGTCACCCCTCCACTTT
CASSEDRGMSPLHF
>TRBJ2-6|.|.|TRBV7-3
TGTGCCAACAGCGCCTCCGGGGCACCCAACACTGGGGCCAACGTCCTGACTTTC
CANSASGAPNTGANVLTF
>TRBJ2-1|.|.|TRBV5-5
TGTGCCAGCAGCTCGGACGGTGGATACCTAAATGAGCAGTTCTTC
CASSSDGGYLNEQFF
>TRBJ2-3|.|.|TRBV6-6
TGTGCCAGCAGTACCCGCAGGGGGGCGGGTTCAGATACGCAGTATTTT
CASSTRRGAGSDTQYF
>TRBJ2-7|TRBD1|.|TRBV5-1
TGCGCCAGCAGCCTCTTCCCCGGGACAGGGGAGGGGTCCTACGAGCAGTACTTC
CASSLFPGTGEGSYEQYF
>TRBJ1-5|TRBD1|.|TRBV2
TGTGCCAGCAGTGGGACAGGGGGAACTCAGCCCCAGCATTTT
CASSGTGGTQPQHF
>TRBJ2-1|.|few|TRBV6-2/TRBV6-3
TGTGCCAGCAGTTACTCGAGTCAGGGTTTCTACAATGAGCAGTTCTTC
CASSYSSQGFYNEQFF
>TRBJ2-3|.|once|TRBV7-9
TGTGCCAGCAGACCCCAGGGAAAAAGCACAGATACGCAGTATTTT
CASRPQGKSTDTQYF
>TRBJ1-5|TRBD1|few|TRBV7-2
TGTGCCAGCAGCACGGGACAGGGGGCAGGTCAGCCCCAGCATTTT
CASSTGQGAGQPQHF
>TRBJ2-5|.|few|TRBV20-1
TGCAGTGCTAGGAGGGGGGTCAACCAAGAGACCCAGTACTTC
CSARRGVNQETQYF
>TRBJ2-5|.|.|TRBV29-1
TGCAGCGCCGCTGGGGTGGGAAGAGAGACCCAGTACTTC
CSAAGVGRETQYF
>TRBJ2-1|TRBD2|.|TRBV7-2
TGTGCCAGCAGCCAGCCGGGACTAGCGGGGGGGAGCTCCTACAATGAGCAGTTCTTC
CASSQPGLAGGSSYNEQFF
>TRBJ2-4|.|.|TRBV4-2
TGTGCCAGCAGCCTACAGACCTCTTCGGGACAAACATACAATGAGCAGTACTTC
CASSLQTSSGQTYNEQYF
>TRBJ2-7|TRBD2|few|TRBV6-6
TGTGCCAGCAGGTCCACTAGCGGGGGTTCGGGCGAGCAGTACTTC
CASRSTSGGSGEQYF
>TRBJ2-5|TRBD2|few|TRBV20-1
TGCAGTGCCACTCTGGGGCGGGGGACAGAGACCCAGTACTTC
CSATLGRGTETQYF
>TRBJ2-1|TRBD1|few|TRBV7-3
TGTGCCAGCAGCCCCGACAGGGGCGACTACAATGAGCAGTTCTTC
CASSPDRGDYNEQFF
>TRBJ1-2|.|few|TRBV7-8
TGTGCCAGCAGCTTAACCGGGGGGCTCCACTATGGCTACACCTTC
CASSLTGGLHYGYTF
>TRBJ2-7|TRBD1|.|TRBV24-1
TGTGCCACCAGTGACCCTAAAACAGGGGGTCAAAGCGTCTACGAGCAGTACTTC
CATSDPKTGGQSVYEQYF
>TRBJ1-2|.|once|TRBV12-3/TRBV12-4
TGTGCCAGCAGCCCGGGGATCCATGGCTACACCTTC
CASSPGIHGYTF
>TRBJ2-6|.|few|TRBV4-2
TGTGCCAGCAGCCAAAGGGGCCGACACCTCTCTGGGGCCAGCGTCCTGACTTTC
CASSQRGRHLSGASVLTF
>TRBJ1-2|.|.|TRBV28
TGTGCCAGCAGCCCTACGCCCATGTACTATGGCTACACCTTC
CASSPTPMYYGYTF
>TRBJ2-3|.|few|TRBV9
TGTGCCAGCAGCGTAGGTGCAGGGTTTCGCACAGATACGCAGTATTTT
CASSVGAGFRTDTQYF
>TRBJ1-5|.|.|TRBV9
TGTGCCAGCAGCGTAGATGGGGGGCGCCAGCCCCAGCATTTT
CASSVDGGRQPQHF
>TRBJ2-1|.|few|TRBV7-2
TGTGCCGGCAGCCAAGGGCCCTCCTCCTACAATGAGCAGTTCTTC
CAGSQGPSSYNEQFF
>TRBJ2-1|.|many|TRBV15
TGTGCCACCAGCAGAGGCGAATCCGACTGGCTACGGGAGCAGTTCTTC
CATSRGESDWLREQFF
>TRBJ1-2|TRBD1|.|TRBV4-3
TGCGCCAGCAGCCAGAGGGCCGGGACAGGCTATGGCTACACCTTC
CASSQRAGTGYGYTF
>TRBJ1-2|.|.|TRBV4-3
TGCGCCAGCAGCCAAGGGGGCGCGGGAAACTATGGCTACACCTTC
CASSQGGAGNYGYTF